This T cell receptor (beta chain) appears in the sequencing data of a study of T cells after yellow fever vaccination. The CDR3 contains 15 residues. Germline loops: CDR1 SNHLY, CDR2 FYNNEI. Losses at the gene ends were 4 bases for V and 9 bases for J; bases not matched to a gene: 9. As for this clonotype: Its antigen is undetermined.

TCRdb processed the 5' RACE reads anew with MiXCR; each CDR3 protein has one entry. The sample gives approximately 600,000 distinct CDR3 sequences, 9% to 15% of which show up once; approximately 15% is in the top ten. Overall study findings and caveats: Weaker overall was a secondary response that nonetheless peaked faster, on day 5 versus 15. Any FACS-sorted repertoire could hold abundant clonotypes that contaminate it from the bulk population.

This rearrangement joins TRBV2 to TRBJ2-1, with 10 bases identical to TRBD2. The material sequenced was PBMCs, taken on the day of the yellow fever booster vaccination. The receptor comes from a man aged 30 to 45 who received the YFV17D yellow fever vaccine. The CDR3 sequence: CASSVSLAGEGEQFF. DNA for the CDR3: TGTGCCAGCAGTGTCTCTCTAGCGGGAGAGGGTGAGCAGTTCTTC.